These T cell receptor beta chains were read from a single sample in a study of cytomegalovirus exposure and HLA in healthy donors. Sequencing used immunoSEQ multiplex PCR; TCRdb keeps in-frame clones, though not all of them. Altogether about 120,000 clones are present, around 75% being singletons, with the ten largest covering approximately 3%. The specimen was PBMCs. The receptors come from a middle-aged woman in good health and CMV-seropositive. Both conserved end residues are part of each CDR3. The D gene is left open where the match is weak. Where a row states a size, it is once, few, many or the class of an expanded clone; other rows omit it.

J gene | V gene | clone size | D gene | CDR3 protein | CDR3 DNA
TRBJ1-4 | TRBV14 | NA | TRBD1 | CASSLGTGGRTNEKLFF | TGTGCCAGCAGCCTGGGGACAGGGGGGAGAACTAATGAAAAACTGTTTTTT
TRBJ2-7 | TRBV27 | NA | TRBD2 | CASSPGTSGGKQYF | TGTGCCAGCTCCCCGGGGACTAGCGGGGGGAAGCAGTACTTC
TRBJ1-2 | TRBV5-4 | once | NA | CASSLGGESALRYTF | TGTGCCAGCAGCTTGGGTGGAGAGTCAGCGCTACGCTACACCTTC
TRBJ2-1 | TRBV4-1 | NA | TRBD2 | CASSQDSGSSYNEQFF | TGCGCCAGCAGCCAAGATAGCGGGAGTTCCTACAATGAGCAGTTCTTC
TRBJ1-1 | TRBV9 | NA | TRBD1 | CASSLRTGTDTEAFF | TGTGCCAGCAGCCTCCGGACAGGGACGGACACTGAAGCTTTCTTT
TRBJ2-6 | TRBV23-1 | NA | NA | CASSQSEPGANVLTF | TGCGCCAGCAGTCAATCCGAGCCTGGGGCCAACGTCCTGACTTTC
TRBJ1-1 | TRBV6-5 | NA | NA | CASSYTGGTEAFF | TGTGCCAGCAGTTATACAGGTGGTACTGAAGCTTTCTTT
TRBJ2-7 | TRBV7-2 | NA | TRBD2 | CASSPRGGGLRDEQYF | TGTGCCAGCAGCCCCCGCGGGGGGGGCCTACGAGACGAGCAGTACTTC
TRBJ1-1 | TRBV10-3 | NA | NA | CASTDMNTEAFF | TGTGCCTCGACAGACATGAACACTGAAGCTTTCTTT
TRBJ2-1 | TRBV7-2 | NA | NA | CASSLAVWSSYNEQFF | TGTGCCAGCAGCTTAGCGGTTTGGAGCTCCTACAATGAGCAGTTCTTC
TRBJ2-7 | TRBV6-4 | NA | NA | CASSDSFYEQYF | TGTGCCAGCAGTGACTCCTTCTACGAGCAGTACTTC
TRBJ1-3 | TRBV11-2 | few | NA | CASTTGLGGNTIYF | TGTGCCAGCACTACCGGGTTGGGTGGAAACACCATATATTTT
TRBJ2-7 | TRBV5-4 | NA | TRBD2 | CASSPGTSVSFAEQYF | TGTGCCAGCAGCCCCGGAACTAGCGTTTCTTTCGCCGAGCAGTACTTC
TRBJ2-1 | TRBV7-6 | NA | NA | CASSPDVGTPLDEQFF | TGTGCCAGCAGCCCGGACGTGGGGACACCCCTTGATGAGCAGTTCTTC
TRBJ1-5 | TRBV15 | NA | TRBD1 | CATSRDRTGGNQPQHF | TGTGCCACCAGCAGAGATAGGACAGGGGGCAATCAGCCCCAGCATTTT
TRBJ1-1 | TRBV6-5 | NA | TRBD1 | CASSPQGAHTEAFF | TGTGCCAGCAGTCCCCAGGGGGCCCACACTGAAGCTTTCTTT
TRBJ2-7 | TRBV7-3 | NA | TRBD2 | CASSLETGGSYEQYF | TGTGCCAGCAGCCTCGAGACCGGGGGGTCCTACGAGCAGTACTTC
TRBJ2-7 | TRBV5-1 | NA | TRBD1 | CASSLEMTGLEQYF | TGCGCCAGCAGCTTGGAGATGACAGGGCTCGAGCAGTACTTC
TRBJ2-3 | TRBV7-9 | NA | TRBD2 | CASSSVSGAIDTQYF | TGTGCCAGCAGCTCGGTCAGCGGGGCCATAGATACGCAGTATTTT
TRBJ1-6 | TRBV27 | NA | TRBD1 | CASSTTGDNSPLHF | TGTGCCAGCAGTACGACAGGGGATAATTCACCCCTCCACTTT
TRBJ1-2 | TRBV10-3 | NA | TRBD1 | CAIGDRGDNYGYTF | TGTGCCATCGGCGACAGGGGAGATAACTATGGCTACACCTTC
TRBJ2-3 | TRBV5-6 | once | TRBD2 | CASSFPPSGRPRNTQYF | TGTGCCAGCAGCTTCCCGCCTAGCGGGAGGCCCCGGAATACGCAGTATTTT
TRBJ2-2 | TRBV6-5 | NA | NA | CASMAGYGELFF | TGTGCCAGCATGGCAGGGTACGGGGAGCTGTTTTTT
TRBJ1-6 | TRBV19 | few | TRBD1 | CASSIDLGQANSPLHF | TGTGCCAGTAGCATTGATCTGGGACAGGCCAATTCACCCCTCCACTTT
TRBJ2-1 | TRBV4-3 | NA | TRBD2 | CASSQDGGATYNEQFF | TGCGCCAGCAGCCAGGACGGGGGGGCCACTTACAATGAGCAGTTCTTC
TRBJ2-7 | TRBV6-5 | NA | NA | CASSNGRGRYEQYF | TGTGCCAGCAGTAACGGGCGGGGGCGGTACGAGCAGTACTTC
TRBJ2-3 | TRBV6-4 | NA | TRBD2 | CASSEASGPLSTDTQYF | TGTGCCAGCAGTGAGGCTAGCGGTCCATTGAGCACAGATACGCAGTATTTT
TRBJ1-1 | TRBV12-5 | few | NA | CASGPTGNTEAFF | TGTGCTAGTGGGCCTACAGGGAACACTGAAGCTTTCTTT
TRBJ2-7 | TRBV7-9 | NA | TRBD2 | CSSSLVRPASGPTYEQYF | TGTTCCAGCAGCTTAGTCCGCCCGGCTAGCGGGCCTACCTACGAGCAGTACTTC
TRBJ1-1 | TRBV5-4 | NA | NA | CASKRIKGAVNTEAFF | TGTGCCAGCAAGCGCATAAAAGGGGCAGTGAACACTGAAGCTTTCTTT
TRBJ2-3 | TRBV5-4 | NA | TRBD2 | CASSFIAGGPTTDTQYF | TGTGCCAGCAGCTTTATAGCGGGAGGCCCCACCACAGATACGCAGTATTTT
TRBJ1-3 | TRBV27 | NA | TRBD1 | CASRPNRGFGVSGNTIYF | TGTGCCAGCAGACCTAACAGGGGATTCGGTGTATCTGGAAACACCATATATTTT
TRBJ1-5 | TRBV6-1 | NA | NA | CASSDGFPDQPQHF | TGTGCCAGCAGTGATGGCTTTCCCGATCAGCCCCAGCATTTT
TRBJ1-1 | TRBV6-4 | NA | NA | CASSDNGLNTEAFF | TGTGCCAGCAGTGATAATGGGCTGAACACTGAAGCTTTCTTT
TRBJ2-3 | TRBV7-2 | NA | NA | CASSLPTDTQYF | TGTGCCAGCAGCCTACCCACAGATACGCAGTATTTT
TRBJ2-2 | TRBV30 | few | NA | CAWIEEPGELFF | TGTGCCTGGATTGAGGAGCCCGGGGAGCTGTTTTTT
TRBJ2-2 | TRBV30 | NA | NA | CAWSITGIPTGELFF | TGTGCCTGGAGTATCACCGGGATCCCCACCGGGGAGCTGTTTTTT
TRBJ1-2 | TRBV5-6 | NA | NA | CASTGIQYGYTF | TGTGCCAGCACCGGAATACAGTATGGCTACACCTTC
TRBJ2-2 | TRBV4-3 | few | TRBD1 | CASSQDRAGGTGELFF | TGCGCCAGCAGCCAAGACAGGGCAGGGGGTACCGGGGAGCTGTTTTTT
TRBJ1-2 | TRBV25-1 | NA | NA | CASSESYSGYTF | TGTGCCAGCAGTGAATCGTACTCTGGCTACACCTTC
TRBJ1-3 | TRBV6-1 | NA | TRBD1 | CASRQGALSGNTIYF | TGTGCCAGCAGGCAGGGGGCCCTCTCTGGAAACACCATATATTTT
TRBJ1-5 | TRBV27 | NA | NA | CASSWAGTANQPQHF | TGTGCCAGCAGTTGGGCGGGGACGGCGAATCAGCCCCAGCATTTT
TRBJ2-7 | TRBV29-1 | once | TRBD1 | CSAIGQGAHEQYF | TGCAGCGCCATCGGGCAGGGGGCGCACGAGCAGTACTTC